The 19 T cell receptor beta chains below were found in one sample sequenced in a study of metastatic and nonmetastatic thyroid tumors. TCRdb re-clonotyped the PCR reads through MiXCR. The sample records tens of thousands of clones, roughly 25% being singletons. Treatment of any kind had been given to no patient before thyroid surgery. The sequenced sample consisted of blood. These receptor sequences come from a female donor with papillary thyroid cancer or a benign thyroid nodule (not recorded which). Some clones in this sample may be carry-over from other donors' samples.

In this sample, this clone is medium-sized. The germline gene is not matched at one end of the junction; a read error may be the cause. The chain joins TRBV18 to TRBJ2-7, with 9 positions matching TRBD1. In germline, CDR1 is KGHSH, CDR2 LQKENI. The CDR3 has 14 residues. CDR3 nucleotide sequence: TGTGCCAGCTCACCACCGAGGGACAGGGATAAACTTGTGTTC. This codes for CASSPPRDRDKLVF.

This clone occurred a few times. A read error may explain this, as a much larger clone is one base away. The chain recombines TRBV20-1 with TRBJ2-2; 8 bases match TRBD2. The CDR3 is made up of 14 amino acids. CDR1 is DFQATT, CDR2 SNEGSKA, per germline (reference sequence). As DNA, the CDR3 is TGCAGGGGCCGGGAGGGGCGGTACACCGGGGAGCTGTTTTTT. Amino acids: CRGREGRYTGELFF.

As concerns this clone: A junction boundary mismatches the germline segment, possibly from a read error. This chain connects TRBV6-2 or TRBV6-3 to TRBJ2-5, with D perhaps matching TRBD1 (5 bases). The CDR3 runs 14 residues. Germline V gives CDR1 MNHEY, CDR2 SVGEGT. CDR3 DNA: TGTGCCAACAGTGGCCAGGGTGCAGGGGAGACCCAGTACTTC. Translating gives CANSGQGAGETQYF.

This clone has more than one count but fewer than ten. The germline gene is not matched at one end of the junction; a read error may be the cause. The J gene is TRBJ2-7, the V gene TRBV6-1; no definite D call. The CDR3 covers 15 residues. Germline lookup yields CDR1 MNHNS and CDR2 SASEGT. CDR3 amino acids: CASIEVPFLTYEQYF. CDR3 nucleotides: TGTGCCAGCATTGAAGTGCCCTTTCTAACCTACGAGCAGTACTTC.

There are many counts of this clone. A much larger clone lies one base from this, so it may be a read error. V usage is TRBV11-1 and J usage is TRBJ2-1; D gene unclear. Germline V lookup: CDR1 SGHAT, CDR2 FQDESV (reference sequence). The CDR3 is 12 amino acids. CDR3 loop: CASNLDYNEQFF. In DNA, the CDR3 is TGTGCCAGCAACTTAGACTACAATGAGCAGTTCTTC.

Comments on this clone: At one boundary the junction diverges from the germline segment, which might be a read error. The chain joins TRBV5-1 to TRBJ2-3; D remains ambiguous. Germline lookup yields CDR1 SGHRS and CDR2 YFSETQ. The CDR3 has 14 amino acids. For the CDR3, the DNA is TGCGTCAGCAGCTTGCGAACCCTCACAGATACGCAGTATTTT. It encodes CVSSLRTLTDTQYF. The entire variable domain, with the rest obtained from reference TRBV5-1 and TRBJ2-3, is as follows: KAGVTQTPRYLIKTRGQQVTLSCSPISGHRSVSWYQQTPGQGLQFLFEYFSETQRNKGNFPGRFSGRQFSNSRSEMNVSTLELGDSALYLCVSSLRTLTDTQYFGPGTRLTVL.

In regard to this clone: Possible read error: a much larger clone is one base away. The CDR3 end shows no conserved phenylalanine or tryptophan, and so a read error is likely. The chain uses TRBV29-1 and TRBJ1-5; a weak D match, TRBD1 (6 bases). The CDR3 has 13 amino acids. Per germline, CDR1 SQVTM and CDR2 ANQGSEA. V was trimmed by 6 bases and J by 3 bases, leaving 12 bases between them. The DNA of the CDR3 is TGCAGCGTGAGGGACAACTACAATCAGCCCCAGCATCTT. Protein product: CSVRDNYNQPQHL.

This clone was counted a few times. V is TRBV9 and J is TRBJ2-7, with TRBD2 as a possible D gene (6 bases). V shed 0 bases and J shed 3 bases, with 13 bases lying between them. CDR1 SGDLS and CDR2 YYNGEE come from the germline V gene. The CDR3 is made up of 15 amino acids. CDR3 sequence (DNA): TGTGCCAGCAGCGTAGATGGAGGGACGAACTACGAGCAGTACTTC. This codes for CASSVDGGTNYEQYF.

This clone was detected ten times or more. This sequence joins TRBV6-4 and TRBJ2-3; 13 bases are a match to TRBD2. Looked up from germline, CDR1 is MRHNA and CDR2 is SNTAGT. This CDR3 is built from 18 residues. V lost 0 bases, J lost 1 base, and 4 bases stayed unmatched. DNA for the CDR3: TGTGCCAGCAGTGACTCACCCGGGACTAGCGGGGGCACAGATACGCAGTATTTT. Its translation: CASSDSPGTSGGTDTQYF.

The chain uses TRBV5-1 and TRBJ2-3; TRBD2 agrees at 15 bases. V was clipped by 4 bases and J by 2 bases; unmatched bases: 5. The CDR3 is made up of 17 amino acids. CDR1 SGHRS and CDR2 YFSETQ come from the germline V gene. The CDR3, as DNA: TGCGCCAGCAGCCCATGGACTAGCGGGGGGGCCACAGATACGCAGTATTTT. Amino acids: CASSPWTSGGATDTQYF.

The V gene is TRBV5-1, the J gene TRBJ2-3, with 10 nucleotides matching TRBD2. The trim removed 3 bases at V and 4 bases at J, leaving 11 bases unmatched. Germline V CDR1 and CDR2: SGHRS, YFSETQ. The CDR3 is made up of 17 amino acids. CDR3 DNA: TGCGCCAGCAGCTCGGAAGGACTAGCGGAGGGGGCAGATACGCAGTATTTT. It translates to CASSSEGLAEGADTQYF.

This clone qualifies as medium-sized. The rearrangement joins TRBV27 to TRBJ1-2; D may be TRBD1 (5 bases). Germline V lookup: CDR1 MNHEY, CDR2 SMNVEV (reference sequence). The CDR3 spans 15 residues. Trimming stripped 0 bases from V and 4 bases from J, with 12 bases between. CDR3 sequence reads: CASSLSLRGGYGYTF. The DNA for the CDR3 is TGTGCCAGCAGTTTATCTCTCCGGGGGGGCTATGGCTACACCTTC.

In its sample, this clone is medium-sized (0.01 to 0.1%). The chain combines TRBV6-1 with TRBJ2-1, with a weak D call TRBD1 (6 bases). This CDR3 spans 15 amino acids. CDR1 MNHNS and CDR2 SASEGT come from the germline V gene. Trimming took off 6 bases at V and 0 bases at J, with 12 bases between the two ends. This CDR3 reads CASRQGSVSYNEQFF. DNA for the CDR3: TGTGCCAGCAGGCAGGGGAGTGTCTCCTACAATGAGCAGTTCTTC.

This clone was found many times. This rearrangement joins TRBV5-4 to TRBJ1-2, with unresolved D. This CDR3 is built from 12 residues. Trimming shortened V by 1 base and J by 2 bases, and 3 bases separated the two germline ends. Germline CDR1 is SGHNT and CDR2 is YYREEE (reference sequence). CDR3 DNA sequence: TGTGCCAGCAGCTTGCAGAACTATGGCTACACCTTC. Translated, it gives CASSLQNYGYTF.

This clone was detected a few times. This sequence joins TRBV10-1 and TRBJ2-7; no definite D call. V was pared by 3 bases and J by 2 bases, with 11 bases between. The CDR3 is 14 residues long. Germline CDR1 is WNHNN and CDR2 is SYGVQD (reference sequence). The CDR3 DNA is TGCGCCAGCAGTGACGGCCTACCTCCCTACGAGCAGTACTTC. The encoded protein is CASSDGLPPYEQYF.

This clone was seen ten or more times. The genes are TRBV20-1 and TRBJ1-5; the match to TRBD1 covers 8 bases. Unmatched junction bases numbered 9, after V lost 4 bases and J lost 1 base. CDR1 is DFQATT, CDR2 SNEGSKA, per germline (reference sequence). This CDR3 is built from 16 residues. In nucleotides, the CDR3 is TGCAGTGCTACCAGCGGACAGGGCCGAAGCAATCAGCCCCAGCATTTT. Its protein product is CSATSGQGRSNQPQHF.

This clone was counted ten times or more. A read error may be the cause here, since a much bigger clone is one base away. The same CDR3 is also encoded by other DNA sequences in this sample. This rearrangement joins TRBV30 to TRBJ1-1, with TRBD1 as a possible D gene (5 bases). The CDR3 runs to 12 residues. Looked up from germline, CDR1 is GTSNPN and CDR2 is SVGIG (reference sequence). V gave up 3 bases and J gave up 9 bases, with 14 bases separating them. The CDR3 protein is CAWRGGTLQAFF. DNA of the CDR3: TGTGCCTGGAGGGGGGGGACTCTACAAGCTTTCTTT.

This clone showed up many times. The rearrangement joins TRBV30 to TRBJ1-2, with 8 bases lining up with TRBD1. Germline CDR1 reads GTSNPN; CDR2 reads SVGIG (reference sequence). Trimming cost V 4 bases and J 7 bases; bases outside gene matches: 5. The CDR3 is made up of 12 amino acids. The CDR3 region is CAWTQGAIGYTF. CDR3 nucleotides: TGTGCCTGGACCCAGGGGGCAATTGGCTACACCTTC. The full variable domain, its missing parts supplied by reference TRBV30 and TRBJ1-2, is SQTIHQWPATLVQPVGSPLSLECTVEGTSNPNLYWYRQAAGRGLQLLFYSVGIGQISSEVPQNLSASRPQDRQFILSSKKLLLSDSGFYLCAWTQGAIGYTFGSGTRLTVV.

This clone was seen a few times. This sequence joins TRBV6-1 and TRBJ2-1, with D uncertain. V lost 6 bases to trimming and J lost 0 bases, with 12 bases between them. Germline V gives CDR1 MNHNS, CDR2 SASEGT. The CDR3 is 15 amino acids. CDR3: CASSRGRSSYNEQFF. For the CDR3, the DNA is TGTGCCAGCAGCAGAGGACGGAGCTCCTACAATGAGCAGTTCTTC.